This T cell receptor (beta chain) was recorded in a study of Graves' ophthalmopathy and Graves' hyperthyroidism. This CDR3 region has 13 residues. Germline V gene lookup returns CDR1 MNHEY and CDR2 SMNVEV (reference sequence). V was pared by 5 bases and J by 5 bases, with 12 bases between. The hyperthyroidism patients had a new diagnosis of under 2 months' duration and were aged 18 to 65. The authors used Ficoll-Paque density gradient centrifugation to separate PBMCs. The input was around 9.9 ml of fresh peripheral blood. Many counts were recorded for this clonotype. RNA transcripts yielded amplified TCR beta CDR3 regions. First-round RT-PCR used HTBI primers; second-round multiplex PCR followed. TCRdb redid the calling of the multiplex PCR reads with MiXCR, one entry per CDR3 protein. This sample has hundreds of thousands of distinct CDR3 sequences; 21% occur once, and the top ten carry under 3.5%.

The sequence was collected from a woman aged 18-29 years with stable Graves' hyperthyroidism. The chain combines TRBV27 with TRBJ2-5; D is undetermined. Sequencing input: peripheral blood. The CDR3 nucleotides read TGTGCCAGCAGTAGGGATGATCTCGAGACCCAGTACTTC. It encodes CASSRDDLETQYF.